Each of the 5 T cell receptor beta chains below was sequenced from the same sample in a study of T cells in Graves' hyperthyroidism and ophthalmopathy. TCR beta CDR3 sequences were amplified from RNA transcripts. The TCR CDR3 was amplified in a first-round RT-PCR using the HTBI primer set. Via MiXCR, TCRdb re-called the multiplex PCR reads, giving one row per CDR3 protein. In the table there are a few hundred thousand distinct CDR3 sequences, less than 25% of which are singletons. Sequenced material: blood. The receptors were gathered from a man aged 18 to 30 with Graves' hyperthyroidism.

This clonotype was found a few times. Since a much larger clone is just one base distant, this may be a read error. The rearrangement uses TRBV20-1 and TRBJ2-4; 8 positions agree with TRBD1. The CDR3 is 13 amino acids. The germline CDR1 and CDR2 sequences are DFQATT and SNEGSKA (reference sequence). CDR3 residues: CSARVQGANIKYF. CDR3 nucleotide sequence: TGCAGTGCTAGAGTGCAGGGGGCAAACATTAAGTACTTC.

This clonotype was found many times. This chain connects TRBV12-3 or TRBV12-4 to TRBJ2-7, with 13 nucleotides matching TRBD2. This CDR3 region has 14 residues. Trimming took 4 bases from V and 4 from J; bases not matched to a gene: 1. In DNA, the CDR3 is TGTGCCAGCAGTTCGGGACTAGCGGGATACGAGCAGTACTTC. It specifies CASSSGLAGYEQYF.

The gene calls are TRBV6-5 and TRBJ2-3, with D unresolved. V was shortened by 0 bases and J by 7 bases, with 2 bases between the two germline ends. This CDR3 comprises 11 residues. CDR1 MNHEY and CDR2 SVGAGI come from the germline V gene. CDR3 amino acids: CASSYSNTQYF. For the CDR3, the DNA is TGTGCCAGCAGTTACTCGAATACGCAGTATTTT.

The chain is built from TRBV2 and TRBJ2-4; D is tentatively TRBD1 or TRBD2 (6 bases each). The germline V gene has CDR1 SNHLY and CDR2 FYNNEI. V was cut by 6 bases and J by 1 base, with 16 bases left in between. The CDR3 length is 16 residues. CDR3 DNA sequence: TGTGCCAGCAGCGATATAGGGGGGTGGGCCAAAAACATTCAGTACTTC. Its protein product is CASSDIGGWAKNIQYF. Filled out from reference TRBV2 and TRBJ2-4, the complete variable domain reads EPEVTQTPSHQVTQMGQEVILRCVPISNHLYFYWYRQILGQKVEFLVSFYNNEISEKSEIFDDQFSVERPDGSNFTLKIRSTKLEDSAMYFCASSDIGGWAKNIQYFGAGTRLSVL.

This clonotype has ten or more counts. V usage is TRBV6-1 and J usage is TRBJ2-7; 8 bases map to TRBD1. The CDR3 is 13 amino acids. CDR1 and CDR2 from the germline V gene are MNHNS and SASEGT. The V gene end was trimmed by 5 bases and the J gene end by 4 bases; junction bases not matched to a gene: 4. CDR3 nucleotide sequence: TGTGCCAGCAGTAGTCGGACAGGGTACGAGCAGTACTTC. Its translation: CASSSRTGYEQYF.